This T cell receptor beta chain was sequenced for a study of blood T cell repertoires in COVID-19. The CDR3 is made up of 15 amino acids. CDR1 SGHNT and CDR2 YYREEE come from the germline V gene (reference sequence). V gave up 4 bases and J gave up 0 bases, with 11 bases separating them. Source study methods: Estimates of nucleated cell counts were drawn from the amplification of reference gene primers. Some clones are missing from TCRdb's copy, which holds only in-frame ones; the method was immunoSEQ multiplex PCR. V and J calls plus clone size are reproduced from that table; the DNA served to infer D and trimming. The data hold roughly 95,000 clones, with approximately 82% observed a single time.

The sequence was collected from a man in his fifties with active or convalescent COVID-19. Material for sequencing was peripheral blood. This sequence joins TRBV5-4 and TRBJ2-1; TRBD2 is a possible D gene (6 bases). CDR3 sequence: CASSPGDFSYNEQFF. The CDR3 DNA sequence: TGTGCCAGCAGCCCCGGGGACTTCTCCTACAATGAGCAGTTCTTC.